This T cell receptor (beta chain) appears in the sequencing data of a study of CD4+ T cells in melanoma. The study's findings and limits: A reported correlation linked neoantigen-specific CD4+ T cells to CD8+, macrophage and B cell function. In melanoma, neoantigen-specific CD4+ T cells reportedly differed in differentiation state.

The assay was immunoSEQ multiplex PCR, and TCRdb's table has in-frame clones only and misses some. The sample lists more than 10,000 clones, about 66% seen once, with 13% to 15% in the top ten. Germline V gene sequence: CDR1 MNHNS, CDR2 SASEGT. The CDR3 contains 15 residues. The V and J ends lost 4 bases and 4 bases respectively, with 16 bases between them. This clone was observed a few times. Its specificity is not known. The sequenced sample consisted of cells from a culture (not recorded whether cultured in vitro). The source of this sequence is a human donor with melanoma. The gene calls are TRBV6-1 and TRBJ1-2; perhaps TRBD1 as D (5 bases). The chain's CDR3 is CASSAARVGPYGYTF. The CDR3 nucleotides are TGTGCCAGCAGTGCGGCCAGGGTGGGCCCCTATGGCTACACCTTC.